Sequencing of this TCR beta chain was carried out in a study of CD8+ T cells in alopecia areata. Noted treatment: oral pan-JAK inhibitor, 5-10 mg twice daily. The CDR3 covers 13 residues. Germline V CDR1 and CDR2: LNHNV, YYDKDF (reference sequence). Trimming removed 3 bases from V and 0 bases from J, with 6 bases in between. Following extraction, RNA underwent reverse transcription to cDNA, which served as the sequencing template. Produced via immunoSEQ multiplex PCR; TCRdb's table is partial and in-frame only. The sample yields 100,000 to 150,000 clones, 61% seen once. This TCR came from a human donor with alopecia areata. The J gene is TRBJ2-7, the V gene TRBV15, with D possibly TRBD1 on 5 matching bases. The specimen comprised CD4+ T cells sorted from blood, sampled at week 4, from a patient treated with tofacitinib. CDR3: CATSRDTSYEQYF. Written as DNA, the CDR3 is TGTGCCACCAGCAGGGACACCTCCTACGAGCAGTACTTC.